The next 22 T cell receptor beta chains were all read from a single sample in a study of breast tumors, draining lymph nodes, adjacent tissues. Breast cancer patients provided tissue from their axillary draining lymph nodes. MiXCR was run by TCRdb on the multiplex PCR reads, yielding one entry per CDR3 protein. The data hold 150,000 to 200,000 distinct CDR3 sequences, with roughly 30% observed a single time. Sequencing used axillary lymph node tissue. Receptor source: a female donor with breast cancer. Some clones in this sample may be carry-over from other donors' samples.

This clonotype came up many times. The chain couples TRBV20-1 to TRBJ1-6; TRBD1 matches at 10 bases. This CDR3 region has 16 residues. Per the germline V gene, CDR1 is DFQATT and CDR2 is SNEGSKA (reference sequence). V was pared by 6 bases and J by 1 base, with 6 bases of the junction left unmatched. CDR3 bases: TGCAGTGCACCGGGACAGGGGATGTCCTATAATTCACCCCTCCACTTT. This sequence encodes CSAPGQGMSYNSPLHF.

This clonotype was seen more than once but under ten times. J is TRBJ1-5 and V is TRBV6-2 or TRBV6-3; D remains unclear. Between the trimmed V and J ends, which lost 2 bases and 2 bases, there was a span of 10 bases. The germline CDR1 and CDR2 sequences are MNHEY and SVGEGT. This CDR3 has 15 amino acids. CDR3 DNA sequence: TGTGCCAGCAGTTACATGGGCTCAGGCAATCAGCCCCAGCATTTT. Amino acid sequence: CASSYMGSGNQPQHF.

This clonotype appeared many times. The chain links TRBV30 to TRBJ2-1; 8 bases fit TRBD1. CDR3 length: 14 residues. Germline lookup yields CDR1 GTSNPN and CDR2 SVGIG (reference sequence). J lost 4 bases, V lost 2 bases, and 4 bases had no gene match. The CDR3 sequence is CAWSPGQGYNEQFF. The CDR3 DNA follows: TGTGCCTGGAGTCCCGGACAGGGATACAATGAGCAGTTCTTC.

This chain links TRBV19 with TRBJ1-1; D is possibly TRBD1 (6 bases). In germline, CDR1 is LNHDA, CDR2 SQIVND (reference sequence). The CDR3 totals 16 residues. V gave up 6 bases and J gave up 0 bases, with 17 bases separating them. Written as DNA, the CDR3 is TGTGCCAGTAGCCACGCCGGGGGGCGCATGAACACTGAAGCTTTCTTT. This gives the protein CASSHAGGRMNTEAFF.

This clonotype was seen a single time. The CDR3 is CASSFDGGEAFF. CDR3 coding DNA: TGTGCCAGCAGCTTCGACGGGGGTGAAGCTTTCTTT. The genes are TRBV5-4 and TRBJ1-1; tentatively, D is TRBD1 (5 bases). This CDR3 contains 12 residues. V lost 2 bases and J lost 7, with 9 bases in between. Germline CDR1 SGHNT, CDR2 YYREEE (reference sequence).

The table lists this clonotype with many counts. V gene TRBV30 combines with J gene TRBJ1-6, with a tentative D call TRBD1 (5 bases). Germline loops: CDR1 GTSNPN, CDR2 SVGIG (reference sequence). The CDR3 is made up of 17 amino acids. The V gene lost 0 bases and the J gene lost 0 bases, with 12 bases spanning the gap. DNA for the CDR3: TGTGCCTGGAGTGTTGGTAGGAGGGGCTCCTATAATTCACCCCTCCACTTT. Its protein is CAWSVGRRGSYNSPLHF. Looking up the rest from reference TRBV30 and TRBJ1-6 gives the full variable domain: SQTIHQWPATLVQPVGSPLSLECTVEGTSNPNLYWYRQAAGRGLQLLFYSVGIGQISSEVPQNLSASRPQDRQFILSSKKLLLSDSGFYLCAWSVGRRGSYNSPLHFGNGTRLTVT.

There are many counts of this clonotype. The chain links TRBV19 to TRBJ1-2; 7 nucleotides match TRBD1. Germline V gene sequence: CDR1 LNHDA, CDR2 SQIVND (reference sequence). This CDR3 spans 13 amino acids. With V trimmed by 4 bases and J by 6 bases, 5 bases remained unmatched. CDR3 sequence: CASSTTGVDGYTF. For the CDR3, the DNA is TGTGCCAGTAGTACCACAGGGGTAGATGGCTACACCTTC.

This clonotype has at least ten counts. This chain uses TRBV6-6 with TRBJ2-7; unclear D gene. The CDR3 spans 16 residues. Germline V lookup: CDR1 MNHNY, CDR2 SVGAGI (reference sequence). V lost 5 bases and J 3 bases, leaving 20 bases between the germline ends. CDR3 sequence reads: CASSEHYGRAVYEQYF. In nucleotides, the CDR3 is TGTGCCAGCAGTGAACACTACGGACGGGCCGTCTACGAGCAGTACTTC.

This clonotype was observed many times. Its ends do not fully match the called genes, so a read error is possible. The gene calls are TRBV7-7 and TRBJ2-5, with a tentative D call TRBD2 (7 bases). Germline-derived CDR1 and CDR2 are SSHAT and FNYEAQ (reference sequence). CDR3 length equals 15 residues. CDR3 DNA sequence: TGTGCTAGCAGCTTAGTAGGGGGGGACCAAGAGACCCAGTACTTC. It codes for CASSLVGGDQETQYF. Together with reference TRBV7-7 and TRBJ2-5, the CDR3 gives the full variable domain: GAGVSQSPRYKVTKRGQDVTLRCDPISSHATLYWYQQALGQGPEFLTYFNYEAQPDKSGLPSDRFSAERPEGSISTLTIQRTEQRDSAMYRCASSLVGGDQETQYFGPGTRLLVL.

This clonotype showed up just a few times. The chain carries TRBV7-3 and TRBJ2-5; 10 nucleotides agree with TRBD2. J was trimmed by 5 bases and V by 5 bases; bases with no gene match: 8. Germline lookup yields CDR1 SGHTA and CDR2 FQGTGA. The CDR3 is 15 residues long. CDR3 nucleotide sequence: TGTGCCAGCAGCGCCAGCGGGAGGGTAGGGGAGACCCAGTACTTC. Translating it yields CASSASGRVGETQYF.

The rearrangement joins TRBV28 to TRBJ1-2, with D hard to call. Trimming left V 3 bases short and J 3 bases short, with 11 bases between. This CDR3 has 14 amino acids. Germline V CDR1 and CDR2: MDHEN, SYDVKM. The CDR3 DNA is TGTGCCAGCAGTTTCAGGACTTACTACTATGGCTACACCTTC. Translating it yields CASSFRTYYYGYTF.

This clonotype was seen at least ten times. The chain employs TRBV4-2 and TRBJ2-2, with D possibly matching TRBD1 (6 bases). V was clipped by 1 base and J by 4 bases, with 10 bases between them. The CDR3 spans 15 residues. Germline CDR1 reads LGHNA; CDR2 reads YNFKEQ. CDR3 DNA sequence: TGTGCCAGCAGCCAAGGGGGACAACCCACCGGGGAGCTGTTTTTT. It codes for CASSQGGQPTGELFF.

The V and J genes are TRBV6-4 and TRBJ1-4, with unresolved D. V lost 0 bases and J lost 4, with 0 bases in between. CDR3 length: 12 residues. Germline V gene sequence: CDR1 MRHNA, CDR2 SNTAGT. The CDR3: CASSDSNEKLFF. The CDR3, as DNA: TGTGCCAGCAGTGACTCTAATGAAAAACTGTTTTTT.

The chain employs TRBV12-3 or TRBV12-4 and TRBJ2-3, with 7 bases fitting TRBD1. V was pared by 5 bases and J by 0 bases, with 8 bases of the junction left unmatched. The CDR3 loop spans 16 amino acids. Written as DNA, the CDR3 is TGTGCCAGCAGTACGGGACAGACCTCTAGCACAGATACGCAGTATTTT. Its protein is CASSTGQTSSTDTQYF.

Note on this clonotype: This may be a read error: a much more frequent sequence differs by one nucleotide. The chain carries TRBV6-5 and TRBJ2-1; 8 positions agree with TRBD2. V was pared by 5 bases and J by 8 bases, with 5 bases of the junction left unmatched. CDR3 length: 13 amino acids. Germline V gene lookup returns CDR1 MNHEY and CDR2 SVGAGI. CDR3 DNA: TGTGCCAGCAGTCCCTCGGGGGGGGATGAGCAGTTCTTC. Protein product: CASSPSGGDEQFF.

In its sample, this clonotype was seen many times. The chain carries TRBV5-8 and TRBJ2-2, with 8 bases identical to TRBD1. Germline loops: CDR1 SGHTS, CDR2 YDEGEE. The CDR3 is made up of 16 amino acids. V lost 4 bases to trimming and J lost 1 base; unmatched junction nucleotides: 6. This CDR3 is CASSQGQGRNTGELFF. DNA for the CDR3: TGTGCCAGCAGCCAAGGACAGGGTAGGAACACCGGGGAGCTGTTTTTT.

The V gene is TRBV3-1, the J gene TRBJ1-1; D gene ambiguous. CDR3 size: 13 residues. Germline CDR1 LGHDT, CDR2 YNNKEL (reference sequence). V was cut by 4 bases and J by 1 base, with 7 bases left in between. CDR3 loop: CASSRTRNTEAFF. Here the CDR3 DNA reads TGTGCCAGCAGCCGAACGAGGAACACTGAAGCTTTCTTT.

V gene TRBV29-1 combines with J gene TRBJ1-1; D not resolved. V dropped 5 bases and J dropped 1 base, with 11 bases sitting between them. Germline lookup yields CDR1 SQVTM and CDR2 ANQGSEA. This CDR3 is 13 amino acids long. The CDR3 nucleotides are TGCAGCGTTCTCCGTGGCTCGAACACTGAAGCTTTCTTT. It translates to CSVLRGSNTEAFF.

With regard to this clonotype: This may stem from a read error, because a much larger clone lies one nucleotide away. The J gene is TRBJ2-3, the V gene TRBV6-5; D ambiguous. Germline V CDR1 and CDR2: MNHEY, SVGAGI. This CDR3 comprises 15 residues. In DNA, the CDR3 is TGTGCCAGCAGTCACCACCCGATACCCACAAATACGCAGTATTTT. Its protein product is CASSHHPIPTNTQYF.

In this sample, this clonotype turned up many times. The chain joins TRBV12-3 or TRBV12-4 to TRBJ1-4, with 8 bases identical to TRBD1. CDR3 length: 15 amino acids. With V trimmed by 6 bases and J by 5 bases, 8 bases remained unmatched. DNA of the CDR3: TGTGCCAGCAGAGAAAGACAGGGGCCCAATGAAAAACTGTTTTTT. The encoded protein is CASRERQGPNEKLFF.

The genes are TRBV2 and TRBJ2-2; 13 positions match TRBD2. The CDR3 is made up of 17 amino acids. The germline gives CDR1 SNHLY, CDR2 FYNNEI. Germline trimming cut 10 bases from V and 6 bases from J; bases unmatched to any gene: 14. The chain's CDR3 is CATAPGLAGRDPGELFF. CDR3 in DNA: TGTGCCACCGCTCCGGGACTAGCGGGGCGAGACCCCGGGGAGCTGTTTTTT.

This clonotype turned up a few times. The chain recombines TRBV6-5 with TRBJ1-2; 7 bases agree with TRBD1. The junction had 8 bases not matched to a gene; V was cut back by 5 bases and J by 8 bases. CDR1 is MNHEY, CDR2 SVGAGI, per germline. The CDR3 has 13 amino acids. CDR3 sequence: CASSHRQGGGYTF. In DNA form, the CDR3 reads TGTGCCAGCAGTCACCGACAGGGTGGCGGCTACACCTTC.